Sequencing of this TCR beta chain was carried out in a study of blood T cell repertoires in COVID-19. Using immunoSEQ multiplex PCR, the repertoire was profiled, and TCRdb retains in-frame clones only, with some absent. The sample includes 50,000 to 70,000 clones, approximately 88% of them seen just once. In germline, CDR1 is KGHDR, CDR2 SFDVKD. The length of the CDR3 is 19 residues. The V and J ends lost 3 bases and 2 bases respectively, with 25 bases between them. Material: peripheral blood. The TCR originated in a man aged 65 to 85 with active COVID-19. This chain joins TRBV24-1 and TRBJ2-7, with a weak D call TRBD2 (6 bases). The CDR3 DNA reads as TGTGCCACCAGTGATGACCCCGGGACTTATGGGGAGGCCACCTACGAGCAGTACTTC. The encoded protein is CATSDDPGTYGEATYEQYF.